The table lists the clone carrying this T cell receptor beta chain with a count of one. Germline V CDR1 and CDR2: KGHSH, LQKENI. This CDR3 region has 15 residues. The V and J ends lost 5 bases and 5 bases respectively, with 17 bases between them. The record originates from a study of blood T cell repertoires in COVID-19. Overall study: COVID-19 samples collected from the United States, Italy and Spain covered acute and convalescent phases. The cDNA or gDNA used as material had been derived from T cells, B-cell-depleted T cells, or PBMCs.

Source study methods: Amplification of reference gene primers was used by the study to estimate nucleated cell counts. Method: immunoSEQ multiplex PCR; TCRdb's copy keeps in-frame clones and lacks some. V and J calls plus clone size are reproduced from that table; the DNA served to infer D and trimming. The sample records 310,000 or so clones, approximately 86% being singletons. Sequenced input: peripheral blood. The clonotype was recovered from a woman in her twenties or thirties who had recovered from COVID-19. V gene TRBV18 combines with J gene TRBJ2-3; D perhaps matches TRBD2 (5 bases). As DNA, the CDR3 is TGTGCCAGCTCATTCCAGTCCGGGGATATAGATACGCAGTATTTT. This sequence encodes CASSFQSGDIDTQYF.